This TCR beta chain was found in a study of blood T cell repertoires in COVID-19 (dated by TCRdb to between 2020 and 2021). Describing the broader study: Collaborator samples came from the United States, Italy and Spain and covered acute and convalescent phases of COVID-19. The material from the prospective study consisted of cDNA or gDNA derived from T cells, B-cell-depleted T cells, or PBMCs. Deeply sampled blood TCRbeta repertoires from subjects exposed to, actively infected with, or recovered from COVID-19 were included in the dataset. A freely available public database, intended as a resource for researchers studying the immune response to SARS-CoV-2, is where the repertoires were released. Samples came from the ongoing ImmuneRACE study (first 160 participants) plus 1,254 subjects from 6 global collaborators. The sample metadata nearly always contained a de-identified subject ID, COVID-19 status, age in years and sex. Where available, HLA class I and class II types were obtained from metadata supplied by the sample provider rather than from assay-based typing. The research as a whole found: The quantity of clinical and demographic metadata differed by source and by participant and was supplied without curation.

On this clone: The specificity of this receptor is unknown. Qualities for individual bases were not recorded, and no much larger clone is one base off.

TCRbeta CDR3 regions were amplified from genomic DNA using the immunoSEQ Assay, a bias-controlled multiplex PCR. Per the source publication's procedure: Within the assay, amplification of reference gene primers was used to estimate how many nucleated cells each sample contained. To quantify the absolute abundance of each unique TCRbeta CDR3 rearrangement, sequence reads were collapsed and filtered. For each sample, productive Simpson clonality was calculated by taking the square root of Simpson's diversity index across productive rearrangements. TCRdb took over this immuneACCESS table, retaining in-frame rearrangements with V and J assigned. Such tables are incomplete; in checked studies, under half of the missing clones stem from an unresolved V gene, and the remainder is unexplained. V, J and clone size reflect that table, while D and trimming were determined from the DNA. Recorded for this sample are 330,000 or so clones; more than 90% of them occurred a single time. The ten biggest clones cover about a fifth of the sample.

CDR1 DFQATT and CDR2 SNEGSKA are derived from the germline V gene (reference sequence). The CDR3, from cysteine to phenylalanine, totals 11 residues. CDR3 DNA only is kept here, 33 bases in frame from base 1. V and J are truncated by 1 base and 8 bases respectively, leaving an intervening sequence of 8 bases. Participants in the prospective study were enrolled through a virtual design, were aged about 18 to 100 years, and lived in 24 United States geographic areas. To assign participants to cohorts, the prospective study relied on clinical history that participants themselves reported in a screening survey and a study questionnaire. ImmuneRACE Cohort 3 recovered participants were defined by two consecutive negative NP/OP PCR tests, healthcare professional clearance, or symptom resolution. Mobile phlebotomists in the prospective study collected whole blood, serum and a nasopharyngeal or oropharyngeal swab from every participant. Participants in the prospective study had the option to provide additional blood draws and questionnaires over an approximately 2-month period. Blood samples from the prospective study were shipped frozen or at room temperature prior to DNA extraction.

This clonotype originated in a woman aged 25-40 years who had recovered from COVID-19. Sequences were obtained from PBMCs or T cells enriched from blood (not recorded which). The rearrangement combines TRBV20-1 with TRBJ1-2; the D gene is not confidently resolved. The DNA is as follows: TGCAGTGCTAGAGTGGTAAGCGGCTACACCTTC. This translates into CSARVVSGYTF.